The 16 T cell receptor beta chains listed next were all sequenced from one sample in a study of blood T cells in healthy people across ages. Alongside a J-beta primer mix, a sample-barcoded 5' primer served in a second PCR lasting about 7 to 12 cycles. TCRdb re-derived calls from the 5' RACE reads in MiXCR, one entry per CDR3 protein. The sample records more than 650,000 distinct CDR3 sequences, approximately 53% being singletons. Sequencing was carried out using blood. These receptors originate from a man older than 75 in good health.

The chain is built from TRBV12-3 or TRBV12-4 and TRBJ2-2; 12 nucleotides agree with TRBD2. There are 16 residues in the CDR3. V dropped 3 bases and J dropped 4; count of bases not matched to a gene: 3. CDR3 coding DNA: TGTGCCAGCAGTTTCTGGACTAGCGGGGTCACCGGGGAGCTGTTTTTT. This translates into CASSFWTSGVTGELFF.

This clonotype has only a few counts. The V and J genes are TRBV29-1 and TRBJ2-7, with 7 bases matching TRBD2. Germline lookup yields CDR1 SQVTM and CDR2 ANQGSEA. V shed 1 base, J shed 5 bases, and the junction held 5 bases outside the gene matches. The CDR3 is 13 residues long. Written as DNA, the CDR3 is TGCAGCGTTGAAGGACCGGGGGGAAACGAGCAGTACTTC. Translated, it gives CSVEGPGGNEQYF.

The V gene is TRBV12-3 or TRBV12-4, the J gene TRBJ2-1, with D unresolved. The DNA end lines up better with TRBJ2-7; the J call may be wrong. There are 12 residues in the CDR3. CDR3 sequence: CASSPNGLEQYF. For the CDR3, the DNA is TGTGCCAGCAGTCCAAACGGTCTTGAGCAGTACTTC.

The chain couples TRBV3-1 to TRBJ2-7; TRBD2 agrees at 14 bases. Trimming removed 10 bases from V and 10 bases from J; junction bases left unmatched: 9. Germline CDR1 reads LGHDT; CDR2 reads YNNKEL (reference sequence). CDR3 length: 13 amino acids. The CDR3 nucleotides read TGTGCCACCACTGGACTAGCGGGAGGTATTCAGTACTTC. Its translation: CATTGLAGGIQYF.

This clonotype was observed a handful of times. The chain combines TRBV12-3 or TRBV12-4 with TRBJ1-6, with D tentatively TRBD1 (5 bases). The CDR3 runs to 17 residues. V was pared by 5 bases and J by 7 bases, with 21 bases between. In nucleotides, the CDR3 is TGTGCCAGCAGTGGCTCCGGGACGAAGAATCGAAATTCACCCCTCCACTTT. Protein product: CASSGSGTKNRNSPLHF.

This chain uses TRBV3-1 with TRBJ1-2; 8 positions agree with TRBD1. This CDR3 is 15 amino acids long. CDR1 and CDR2 (germline): LGHDT, YNNKEL (reference sequence). V was pared by 2 bases and J by 4 bases, with 6 bases of the junction left unmatched. This CDR3 reads CASSQSDRGTYGYTF. CDR3 bases: TGTGCCAGCAGCCAATCAGACAGGGGAACCTATGGCTACACCTTC. Filled out from reference TRBV3-1 and TRBJ1-2, the complete variable domain reads DTAVSQTPKYLVTQMGNDKSIKCEQNLGHDTMYWYKQDSKKFLKIMFSYNNKELIINETVPNRFSPKSPDKAHLNLHINSLELGDSAVYFCASSQSDRGTYGYTFGSGTRLTVV.

V gene TRBV20-1 combines with J gene TRBJ2-2; 8 bases fit TRBD2. V lost 0 bases, J lost 6 bases, and 12 bases stayed unmatched. The germline CDR1 and CDR2 sequences are DFQATT and SNEGSKA (reference sequence). The CDR3 length is 17 residues. CDR3 region: CSAREPVAGFRAGELFF. In DNA form, the CDR3 reads TGCAGTGCTAGAGAACCGGTAGCGGGGTTCCGAGCCGGGGAGCTGTTTTTT.

V is TRBV7-2 and J is TRBJ2-1; TRBD2 might be the D (5 bases). Germline loops: CDR1 SGHTA, CDR2 FQGNSA. Trimming cost V 2 bases and J 6 bases, with 11 bases left between them. The CDR3 is made up of 14 amino acids. In DNA form, the CDR3 reads TGTGCCAGCAGCTTATCCCTAGCCACCAATGAGCAGTTCTTC. Translating it yields CASSLSLATNEQFF.

Here the CDR3 DNA reads TGTGCCTCAGGGTGGGGTCCAGAAAAACTGTTTTTT. This codes for CASGWGPEKLFF. The rearrangement uses TRBV7-9 and TRBJ1-4; a possible D gene is TRBD1 (5 bases). Trimming took off 11 bases at V and 8 bases at J, with 15 bases between the two ends. The CDR3 runs 12 residues. Germline V gives CDR1 SEHNR, CDR2 FQNEAQ (reference sequence).

V and J are TRBV2 and TRBJ2-1; a possible D gene is TRBD2 (6 bases). Between the trimmed V and J ends, which lost 3 bases and 0 bases, there was a span of 9 bases. The CDR3 extends over 15 amino acids. Germline assignment: CDR1 SNHLY and CDR2 FYNNEI. CDR3 sequence reads: CASSETRSSYNEQFF. The CDR3 nucleotides are TGTGCCAGCAGTGAGACTAGGAGCTCCTACAATGAGCAGTTCTTC.

The rearrangement uses TRBV5-5 and TRBJ2-4, with D perhaps given as TRBD1 or TRBD2 (5 bases each). Per the germline V gene, CDR1 is SGHKS and CDR2 is YYEKEE (reference sequence). V lost 0 bases and J lost 4, with 8 bases in between. The CDR3 consists of 14 residues. The DNA for the CDR3 is TGTGCCAGCAGCTTGGGCTGGGGGAAAAACATTCAGTACTTC. As protein: CASSLGWGKNIQYF.

The chain has TRBV5-4 and TRBJ2-1; TRBD2 matches at 10 bases. CDR3 length: 15 amino acids. Per the germline V gene, CDR1 is SGHNT and CDR2 is YYREEE (reference sequence). Unmatched junction bases numbered 12, after V lost 7 bases and J lost 8 bases. CDR3 amino acids: CASHLRAGGDHEQFF. CDR3 DNA sequence: TGTGCCAGCCATTTGAGAGCGGGAGGGGACCATGAGCAGTTCTTC. The full variable domain, in which reference TRBV5-4 and TRBJ2-1 provide the parts outside the CDR3, is ETGVTQSPTHLIKTRGQQVTLRCSSQSGHNTVSWYQQALGQGPQFIFQYYREEENGRGNFPPRFSGLQFPNYSSELNVNALELDDSALYLCASHLRAGGDHEQFFGPGTRLTVL.

This clonotype occurred a few times. V gene TRBV20-1 combines with J gene TRBJ2-3, with 8 bases that match TRBD2. CDR3 length equals 19 residues. Trimming at V came to 6 bases and at J to 0 bases, leaving 20 bases not matched to a gene. Germline CDR1 is DFQATT and CDR2 is SNEGSKA (reference sequence). The CDR3 DNA follows: TGCAGTGCAGCCCAAAGGGCGGGAGGAGGATACATTAGCACAGATACGCAGTATTTT. This codes for CSAAQRAGGGYISTDTQYF.

There are many counts of this clonotype. The chain is built from TRBV29-1 and TRBJ2-3, with a weak D call TRBD2 (6 bases). This CDR3 spans 11 amino acids. Germline V gives CDR1 SQVTM, CDR2 ANQGSEA. Trimming cost V 4 bases and J 5 bases, with 7 bases left between them. CDR3 sequence: CSVGAGDTQYF. The CDR3 DNA reads TGCAGCGTTGGAGCGGGAGATACGCAGTATTTT.

The J gene is TRBJ2-1, the V gene TRBV20-1; 13 nucleotides match TRBD2. J gave up 8 bases and V 6 bases, and 7 bases lay outside the gene matches. The germline V gene encodes CDR1 DFQATT and CDR2 SNEGSKA (reference sequence). The length of the CDR3 is 14 residues. CDR3 loop: CSAQTSGRAYEQFF. Written as DNA, the CDR3 is TGCAGTGCCCAAACTAGCGGGAGGGCCTATGAGCAGTTCTTC.

The V call is TRBV5-5, the J call TRBJ2-7; 10 nucleotides align to TRBD1. V dropped 4 bases and J dropped 4; count of bases not matched to a gene: 8. Germline loops: CDR1 SGHKS, CDR2 YYEKEE (reference sequence). CDR3 length: 15 residues. The CDR3 region is CASSSRTGGSYEQYF. The CDR3 nucleotides are TGTGCCAGCAGCAGCAGGACAGGGGGGTCATACGAGCAGTACTTC.